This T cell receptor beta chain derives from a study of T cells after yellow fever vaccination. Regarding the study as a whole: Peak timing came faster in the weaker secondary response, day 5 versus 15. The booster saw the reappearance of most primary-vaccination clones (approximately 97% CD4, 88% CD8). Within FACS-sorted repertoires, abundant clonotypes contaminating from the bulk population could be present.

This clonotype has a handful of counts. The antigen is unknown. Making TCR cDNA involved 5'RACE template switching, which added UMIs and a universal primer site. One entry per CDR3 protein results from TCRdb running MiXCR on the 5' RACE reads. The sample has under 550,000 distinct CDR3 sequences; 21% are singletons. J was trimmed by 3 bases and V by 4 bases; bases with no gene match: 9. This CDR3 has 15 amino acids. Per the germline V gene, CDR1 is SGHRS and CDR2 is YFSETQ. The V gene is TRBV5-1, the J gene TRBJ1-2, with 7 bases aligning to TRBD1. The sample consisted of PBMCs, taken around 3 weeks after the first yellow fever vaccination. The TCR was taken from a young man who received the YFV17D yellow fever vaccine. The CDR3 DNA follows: TGCGCCAGCAGCCCTACCGGACAGGACCACTATGGCTACACCTTC. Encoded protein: CASSPTGQDHYGYTF. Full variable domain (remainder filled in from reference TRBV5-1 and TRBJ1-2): KAGVTQTPRYLIKTRGQQVTLSCSPISGHRSVSWYQQTPGQGLQFLFEYFSETQRNKGNFPGRFSGRQFSNSRSEMNVSTLELGDSALYLCASSPTGQDHYGYTFGSGTRLTVV.